The rows below give T cell receptor beta chains drawn from one sample of a study of blood T cell repertoires in COVID-19. Clones were sequenced by immunoSEQ multiplex PCR, and TCRdb holds only the in-frame ones, with some missing. The sample includes about 400,000 clones, around nine tenths of them seen just once. Material for sequencing was PBMCs or T cells enriched from blood (not recorded which). Receptors originate from a woman in her twenties or thirties who had recovered from COVID-19. The CDR3 runs from the conserved cysteine through the conserved F or W. The order of the fields is clone size, D gene, J gene, V gene, CDR3 DNA, CDR3 protein. A D gene is named only where the DNA matches it firmly. Size tells how often a clone was seen (once, few, many) or the class of an expanded clone, and some rows leave it out.

-	-	TRBJ1-2	TRBV3-1/TRBV3-2	TGTGCCAGCAGCCATCTCGACCGGGGTAATGGCTACACCTTC	CASSHLDRGNGYTF
-	TRBD1	TRBJ2-7	TRBV25-1	TGTGCCAGCAGTGTTACCCACAGGGGAACCGACGAGCAGTACTTC	CASSVTHRGTDEQYF
-	-	TRBJ1-1	TRBV9	TGTGCCAGCAGCGTAGGAGTTACGGGGCAGGGACTAGCTTTCTTT	CASSVGVTGQGLAFF
few	-	TRBJ1-5	TRBV27	TGTGCCAGCAGTTTATTTGCGGGTATCGGTCAGCCCCAGCATTTT	CASSLFAGIGQPQHF
-	TRBD1	TRBJ1-1	TRBV30	TGTGCCTGGAGTGTAACCGGGACAGGGGACACTGAAGCTTTCTTT	CAWSVTGTGDTEAFF
-	TRBD2	TRBJ2-3	TRBV7-2	TGTGCCAGCAGCTTCTTAGCGGGGGGCACAGATACGCAGTATTTT	CASSFLAGGTDTQYF
-	TRBD1	TRBJ1-2	TRBV7-8	TGTGCCAGCAGCCATAGACACGGGACAGGGGGAGGCTATGGCTACACCTTC	CASSHRHGTGGGYGYTF
-	-	TRBJ2-2	TRBV30	TGTGCCTGGATCGGTCGGGAATCCGGGGAGCTGTTTTTT	CAWIGRESGELFF
-	-	TRBJ2-3	TRBV24-1	TGTGCCACCAGTGATCGCCGGACTTCTAGCACAGATACGCAGTATTTT	CATSDRRTSSTDTQYF
-	TRBD2	TRBJ2-3	TRBV7-8	TGTGCCAGCAGCTTAGCTTTGCGGGAGAGAACAGATACGCAGTATTTT	CASSLALRERTDTQYF
once	TRBD2	TRBJ2-5	TRBV5-4	TGTGCCAGCAGCTTTACTAGCGGGGGGGCAGAGACCCAGTACTTC	CASSFTSGGAETQYF
few	-	TRBJ2-7	TRBV28	TGTGCCAGCGGTTGGGTTGCGGGCTACGAGCAGTACTTC	CASGWVAGYEQYF
once	-	TRBJ1-2	TRBV6-5	TGTGCCAGCAGAAGAAGCCAGGGTGATGGCTACACCTTC	CASRRSQGDGYTF
-	-	TRBJ1-3	TRBV3-1/TRBV3-2	TGTGCCAGCAGCCGGGCGTCAGGTGGAAACACCATATATTTT	CASSRASGGNTIYF
once	TRBD2	TRBJ2-1	TRBV9	TGTGCCAGCAGCTCTCAGCGGGAGAGACGGAACAATGAGCAGTTCTTC	CASSSQRERRNNEQFF
-	TRBD1	TRBJ1-5	TRBV28	TGTGCCAGCAGTTTGGCCCAGGGGGCGGGTCAGCCCCAGCATTTT	CASSLAQGAGQPQHF
-	-	TRBJ1-6	TRBV12-3/TRBV12-4	TGTGCCAGCAGGGGGGCAGGCGGTCACCCCCTCCACTTT	CASRGAGGHPLHF
once	TRBD1	TRBJ1-5	TRBV19	TGTGCCAGTAGGGAGGACAGGTTCAATCAGCCCCAGCATTTT	CASREDRFNQPQHF
-	TRBD1	TRBJ2-7	TRBV19	TGTGCCAGTAGAGACAGGGCCACCTACGAGCAGTACTTC	CASRDRATYEQYF
-	-	TRBJ2-1	TRBV10-1	TGCGCCAGTAGCAGAGACTGCCCCTCCTACAATGAGCAGTTCTTC	CASSRDCPSYNEQFF
few	TRBD1	TRBJ1-2	TRBV30	TGTGCCTGGAGTGTATACGGGACAGTGGCCTATGGCTACACCTTC	CAWSVYGTVAYGYTF
-	-	TRBJ1-5	TRBV12-3/TRBV12-4	TGTGCCAGCAAACCAGGCAATCAGCCCCAGCATTTT	CASKPGNQPQHF
-	-	TRBJ2-5	TRBV5-6	TGTGCCAGCAGCTTGGAGTCAGGACAAGAGACCCAGTACTTC	CASSLESGQETQYF
-	TRBD2	TRBJ2-7	TRBV12-3/TRBV12-4	TGTGCCAGCAGTTTGGGACTACCCTACGAGCAGTACTTC	CASSLGLPYEQYF
once	-	TRBJ1-1	TRBV28	TGTGCCAGCAGTTTAACACGGGAGAACACTGAAGCTTTCTTT	CASSLTRENTEAFF
-	-	TRBJ2-1	TRBV11-1	TGTGCCAGCAGCGCGACTAGATCAGGCTACAATGAGCAGTTCTTC	CASSATRSGYNEQFF
-	TRBD1	TRBJ2-7	TRBV28	TGTGCCAGCAGAAAGGGGGCATACGAGCAGTACTTC	CASRKGAYEQYF
once	-	TRBJ2-1	TRBV29-1	TGCAGCGCCGCAGGGGCGTACAATGAGCAGTTCTTC	CSAAGAYNEQFF
-	TRBD1	TRBJ1-5	TRBV6-6	TGTGCCAGCAAGGACAGGGTGACGCCCCAGCATTTT	CASKDRVTPQHF
-	-	TRBJ1-3	TRBV19	TGTGCCAGTAGTATACAGGGGAGAGGAAACACCATATATTTT	CASSIQGRGNTIYF
once	TRBD1	TRBJ2-1	TRBV30	TGTGCCTGGACCGGAGGAGGGACAGGGGCCAATGAGCAGTTCTTC	CAWTGGGTGANEQFF
-	-	TRBJ1-1	TRBV27	TGTGCCAGCAGCGACAGGAAAGGGATCAACACTGAAGCTTTCTTT	CASSDRKGINTEAFF
-	TRBD1	TRBJ1-6	TRBV3-1/TRBV3-2	TGTGCCAGCAGCCATGGACAGGGTAGTTGGCATTCACCCCTCCACTTT	CASSHGQGSWHSPLHF
once	-	TRBJ1-2	TRBV6-5	TGTGCCAGCAGTTACTCTCGGTTGTGGTCAGGCTACACCTTC	CASSYSRLWSGYTF
-	-	TRBJ1-4	TRBV5-4	TGTGCCAGCAGCTCCCCTGATGAAAAACTGTTTTTT	CASSSPDEKLFF
-	TRBD2	TRBJ2-1	TRBV28	TGTGCCAGCAGTTTATTTGGCGGGAGGGGAAATGAGCAGTTCTTC	CASSLFGGRGNEQFF
-	TRBD1	TRBJ2-1	TRBV5-1	TGCGCCAGCAGCTCCGTGGGTACCGGGACAGAATACAATGAGCAGTTCTTC	CASSSVGTGTEYNEQFF
-	-	TRBJ2-7	TRBV29-1	TGCAGCGTTGGAGGACAGATCTACGAGCAGTACTTC	CSVGGQIYEQYF
-	TRBD2	TRBJ2-7	TRBV11-1	TGTGCCAGCAGCTTGACCGGGACTAGTTCTTTCGAGCAGTACTTC	CASSLTGTSSFEQYF
-	-	TRBJ1-5	TRBV19	TGTGCCAGTAGTATACAGCGAAGCAATCAGCCCCAGCATTTT	CASSIQRSNQPQHF
once	-	TRBJ2-3	TRBV10-2	TGCGCCAGCCGGTGGGAGGGGGGGATCACAGATACGCAGTATTTT	CASRWEGGITDTQYF
-	TRBD1	TRBJ1-2	TRBV5-4	TGTGCCAGCAGCCCTCCCACAGGGGAGGACTATGGCTACACCTTC	CASSPPTGEDYGYTF
-	TRBD2	TRBJ2-3	TRBV24-1	TGTGCCACCAGTGATTCCGGGACTAGCGGCCCCACAGATACGCAGTATTTT	CATSDSGTSGPTDTQYF
few	-	TRBJ1-6	TRBV5-1	TGCGCCAGCAGCTTGGGACGAGGGGGCTATAATTCACCCCTCCACTTT	CASSLGRGGYNSPLHF
few	TRBD1	TRBJ1-5	TRBV2	TGTGCCAGCACCCCGGGGACAGCTGGGGAGCCCCAGCATTTT	CASTPGTAGEPQHF
-	TRBD1	TRBJ1-1	TRBV9	TGTGCCAGCAGCGTAGCAAGGACAGGCACTGAAGCTTTCTTT	CASSVARTGTEAFF
-	TRBD1	TRBJ1-4	TRBV19	TGTGCCAGTAGCCTCCGGGACAGGGATGAAAAACTGTTTTTT	CASSLRDRDEKLFF
-	TRBD2	TRBJ2-1	TRBV29-1	TGCAGCGTTGGGAGCGCGGGGGGCTCCTACAATGAGCAGTTCTTC	CSVGSAGGSYNEQFF